Sequencing of this T cell receptor beta chain was carried out in a study of blood T cell repertoires in COVID-19. Study at large: The origin of the acute and convalescent COVID-19 samples was the United States, Italy and Spain. T cells, B-cell-depleted T cells, or PBMCs supplied cDNA or gDNA.

In the study's own analysis: Researchers report that nucleated cell counts were estimated from reference gene primer amplification. Here immunoSEQ multiplex PCR was the method, and the copy in TCRdb shows in-frame clones only, minus some. V, J and clone size reflect that table, while D and trimming were determined from the DNA. The sample gives about 98,000 clones, almost 85% of which show up once; 9.5% to 10% is in the top ten. Trimming took 7 bases from V and 0 from J, leaving 12 bases between them. The germline V gene encodes CDR1 MNHEY and CDR2 SVGAGI. This CDR3 is 14 amino acids long. The receptor was isolated from a man aged 40-49 years with active or convalescent COVID-19. The sample comprised peripheral blood. V gene TRBV6-5 combines with J gene TRBJ1-1, with D perhaps matching TRBD1 (5 bases). For the CDR3, the DNA is TGTGCCAGCAAACAAGACAGTATGAACACTGAAGCTTTCTTT. The encoded protein is CASKQDSMNTEAFF.